This TCR beta chain is from a study of long-term antiretroviral therapy in people with HIV. Study-level points and caveats: Absence of data on ART adherence, viral resistance or therapy changes was noted. HIV repertoires covered narrower CDR3 length ranges than controls did.

Every donor contributed at least one pre-ART and at least two post-ART PBMC samples. Cryopreserved PBMC numbered about 0.9-11 million per sample before DNA extraction. As for this clone: Its antigen is not known.

immunoSEQ v3.0 was run at survey level. Sequencing used immunoSEQ multiplex PCR; TCRdb keeps in-frame clones, though not all of them. The sample lists some 40,000 clones, about 85% occurring once. The CDR3 totals 13 residues. The germline V and J ends were trimmed by 6 bases and 8 bases, with 16 bases remaining between them. The V gene's germline CDR1 is SGHAT and CDR2 FQNNGV. This rearrangement joins TRBV11-2 to TRBJ1-2; D is unresolved. This clonotype originated in a woman in her fifties or sixties with HIV. The source material was unsorted PBMCs, sampled 3.1 years after starting antiretroviral therapy. Here the CDR3 DNA reads TGTGCCAGCAGACCCGGGCCCCAGGAGGGCTACACCTTC. It specifies CASRPGPQEGYTF.